One sample yielded the 11 T cell receptor beta chains listed below, sequenced in a study of beta chain features in type 1 diabetes. Expressed TCRB transcripts were sequenced because the isolated RNA had all been reverse transcribed beforehand. Assay used: immunoSEQ multiplex PCR; TCRdb lists only in-frame clones, some missing. The table has over 40,000 clones, approximately 49% seen once. Sequenced sample: stem cell memory CD4+ T cells from blood. These receptors were obtained from a woman aged 25 to 39 in good health.

This clone showed up just a few times. The rearrangement uses TRBV29-1 and TRBJ2-3; D is possibly TRBD2 (5 bases). CDR1 and CDR2 from the germline V gene are SQVTM and ANQGSEA. The V end lost 6 bases, the J end lost 0 bases, and 13 bases lay between the germline ends. The CDR3 covers 14 residues. As DNA, the CDR3 is TGCAGCGTGAGGGAGAACCTTAGCACAGATACGCAGTATTTT. Translated: CSVRENLSTDTQYF.

This rearrangement joins TRBV7-2 to TRBJ1-1; no clear D. Germline V gene data show CDR1 as SGHTA and CDR2 as FQGNSA. The CDR3 has 14 residues. The V and J ends lost 2 bases and 1 base respectively, with 8 bases between them. The CDR3 loop reads CASSLTPGNTEAFF. CDR3 DNA sequence: TGTGCCAGCAGCTTAACCCCCGGGAACACTGAAGCTTTCTTT.

The V and J genes are TRBV29-1 and TRBJ2-5; 8 nucleotides line up with TRBD2. Germline loops: CDR1 SQVTM, CDR2 ANQGSEA. CDR3 length equals 15 residues. V lost 0 bases to trimming and J lost 2 bases; unmatched junction nucleotides: 5. This CDR3 is CSVEEWGTRQETQYF. CDR3 nucleotides: TGCAGCGTTGAAGAGTGGGGGACTAGACAAGAGACCCAGTACTTC.

V is TRBV20-1 and J is TRBJ2-3; D is unclear. Germline-derived CDR1 and CDR2 are DFQATT and SNEGSKA (reference sequence). The V end was cut by 3 bases, the J end by 4 bases, with 5 bases between. The CDR3 contains 11 residues. As DNA, the CDR3 is TGCAGTGCTAGGACTTCAGATACGCAGTATTTT. This translates into CSARTSDTQYF.

V gene TRBV11-1 combines with J gene TRBJ1-1; unclear D gene. The germline gives CDR1 SGHAT, CDR2 FQDESV (reference sequence). Trimming left V 4 bases short and J 4 bases short, with 10 bases between. This CDR3 has 13 amino acids. This chain's CDR3 is CASSSRHVTEAFF. In DNA, the CDR3 is TGTGCCAGCAGCTCCAGACATGTCACTGAAGCTTTCTTT.

This clone was found a few times. The chain employs TRBV7-3 and TRBJ2-7; 7 nucleotides align to TRBD1. The CDR3 spans 14 residues. V lost 5 bases to trimming and J lost 4 bases; unmatched junction nucleotides: 8. Germline-derived CDR1 and CDR2 are SGHTA and FQGTGA. CDR3 in amino acids: CASSPGQSTYEQYF. DNA of the CDR3: TGTGCCAGCAGCCCGGGACAGTCAACGTACGAGCAGTACTTC.

The gene calls are TRBV2 and TRBJ1-5; 7 bases match TRBD1. V trimming: 6 bases; J trimming: 2 bases; junction bases outside the gene matches: 4. Germline CDR1 is SNHLY and CDR2 is FYNNEI. CDR3 length: 14 residues. CDR3 bases: TGTGCCAGCAGGGAGCAGGGGGGCAATCAGCCCCAGCATTTT. Translation gives CASREQGGNQPQHF.

This clone was observed a handful of times. The chain couples TRBV28 to TRBJ2-1, with 8 positions matching TRBD2. V gave up 5 bases and J gave up 5 bases; unmatched junction bases: 8. The CDR3 totals 15 residues. From germline, CDR1 is MDHEN and CDR2 SYDVKM. CDR3 in DNA: TGTGCCAGCAGTGCCACTAGCGGAGTAAACAATGAGCAGTTCTTC. Protein: CASSATSGVNNEQFF.

This clone has only one observation. The chain carries TRBV28 and TRBJ2-5, with a tentative D call TRBD1 (5 bases). The J call may be in error: the DNA end matches TRBJ2-7 better. From germline, CDR1 is MDHEN and CDR2 SYDVKM. CDR3 length equals 13 residues. The CDR3 loop is CASWQGFPYEQYF. CDR3 in DNA: TGTGCCAGTTGGCAGGGTTTCCCCTACGAGCAGTACTTC.

The chain has TRBV30 and TRBJ1-3; D is possibly TRBD1 (5 bases). V was shortened by 4 bases and J by 7 bases, with 14 bases between the two germline ends. Germline lookup yields CDR1 GTSNPN and CDR2 SVGIG (reference sequence). The CDR3 is made up of 13 amino acids. For the CDR3, the DNA is TGTGCCTGGAATGTGCAGGGAAGCAACACCATATATTTT. Translation: CAWNVQGSNTIYF.

This clone was counted between two and nine times. The chain recombines TRBV28 with TRBJ1-1; D might be TRBD1 (6 bases). CDR1 MDHEN and CDR2 SYDVKM come from the germline V gene. V shed 4 bases and J shed 4 bases, with 10 bases lying between them. The CDR3 loop spans 13 amino acids. The CDR3 protein is CASSYRASTEAFF. As DNA, the CDR3 is TGTGCCAGCAGTTACAGGGCGAGCACTGAAGCTTTCTTT.